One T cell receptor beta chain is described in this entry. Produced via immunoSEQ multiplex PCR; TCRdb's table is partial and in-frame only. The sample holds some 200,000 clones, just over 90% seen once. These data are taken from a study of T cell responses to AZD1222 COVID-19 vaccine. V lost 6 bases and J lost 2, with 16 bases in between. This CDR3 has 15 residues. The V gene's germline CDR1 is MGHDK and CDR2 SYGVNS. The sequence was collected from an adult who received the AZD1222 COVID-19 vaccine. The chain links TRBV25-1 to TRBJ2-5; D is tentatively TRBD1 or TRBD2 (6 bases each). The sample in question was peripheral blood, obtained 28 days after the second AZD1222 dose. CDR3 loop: CASSDQGRLQETQYF. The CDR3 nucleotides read TGTGCCAGCAGCGACCAGGGGAGGCTACAAGAGACCCAGTACTTC.